Listed here are 14 T cell receptor beta chains from one sample, sequenced in a study of graft-versus-host responses after intestinal transplantation. Antigens for these TCRs are unknown. Measured with immunoSEQ multiplex PCR; TCRdb has only the in-frame clones, and not every one. The sample lists about 120,000 clones; over 80% were seen once. The sequenced sample was unstimulated CD4+ T cells sorted from spleen or lymph node cells, obtained before intestinal transplant. The origin of the receptors is a human donor who received an intestinal transplant.

CDR3 in DNA: TGTGCAAGTCGCACAATGGGCTCCACACAAAGTCGGGCCAACGTCCTGACTTTC. Residues: CASRTMGSTQSRANVLTF. The chain joins TRBV12-2 to TRBJ2-6; the DNA was not compared with TRBD1, the D call given in the table. TRBV12-2 is a listed pseudogene. This CDR3 has 18 residues.

The CDR3 sequence: CASSLVASSGELFF. The CDR3 DNA follows: TGTGCCAGCAGCTTAGTGGCCAGCTCCGGGGAGCTGTTTTTT. This chain connects TRBV7-9 to TRBJ2-2, with unresolved D. The length of the CDR3 is 14 residues. V lost 1 base, J lost 6 bases, and 9 bases lay in between. Germline V lookup: CDR1 SEHNR, CDR2 FQNEAQ (reference sequence). Based on the CDR3 plus reference TRBV7-9 and TRBJ2-2, the full variable domain is DTGVSQNPRHKITKRGQNVTFRCDPISEHNRLYWYRQTLGQGPEFLTYFQNEAQLEKSRLLSDRFSAERPKGSFSTLEIQRTEQGDSAMYLCASSLVASSGELFFGEGSRLTVL.

This chain uses TRBV19 with TRBJ1-5; tentative D call: TRBD1 (6 bases). Germline CDR1 is LNHDA and CDR2 is SQIVND (reference sequence). The CDR3 is 14 amino acids. The ends were cut back, 5 bases at V and 9 bases at J, with 17 bases in the middle. The CDR3 spells CASSADRWGRPQHF. The DNA of the CDR3 is TGTGCCAGTAGTGCGGACAGATGGGGACGGCCCCAGCATTTT.

The V and J genes are TRBV19 and TRBJ2-3; 11 bases map to TRBD2. The V gene end was trimmed by 3 bases and the J gene end by 3 bases; junction bases not matched to a gene: 2. Germline V gene data show CDR1 as LNHDA and CDR2 as SQIVND (reference sequence). The CDR3 totals 15 residues. CDR3 amino acids: CASSISGRVTDTQYF. CDR3 nucleotides: TGTGCCAGTAGTATTAGCGGGAGGGTGACAGATACGCAGTATTTT.

The genes are TRBV21-1 and TRBJ2-2; whether TRBD2, the table's D call, matches the DNA was not checked. TRBV21-1 is termed a pseudogene. The CDR3 spans 15 residues. The CDR3 here is CASRLGREHTGELFF. DNA for the CDR3: TGTGCCAGCAGACTAGGGCGGGAGCACACCGGGGAGCTGTTTTTT.

The J gene is TRBJ2-5, the V gene TRBV10-1, with 9 bases that match TRBD2. Germline assignment: CDR1 WNHNN and CDR2 SYGVQD (reference sequence). CDR3 length: 15 amino acids. V was clipped by 3 bases and J by 5 bases; unmatched bases: 7. This CDR3 reads CASSDSGRRVETQYF. DNA of the CDR3: TGCGCCAGCAGTGATAGCGGGAGAAGAGTGGAGACCCAGTACTTC.

The chain links TRBV29-1 to TRBJ2-7; tentative D call: TRBD1 (5 bases). Per germline, CDR1 SQVTM and CDR2 ANQGSEA. Trimming pared 4 bases from V and 0 bases from J, leaving 10 bases between. The CDR3 spans 13 residues. The CDR3 DNA sequence: TGCAGCGTTGGGGGCACCCACTCCTACGAGCAGTACTTC. Translation: CSVGGTHSYEQYF.

The chain links TRBV18 to TRBJ2-7; D gene unclear. V was shortened by 2 bases and J by 0 bases, with 11 bases between the two germline ends. This CDR3 contains 15 residues. Germline loops: CDR1 KGHSH, CDR2 LQKENI. The CDR3 here is CASSPAATSSYEQYF. The CDR3 coding sequence is TGTGCCAGCTCACCAGCGGCCACAAGCTCCTACGAGCAGTACTTC.

This chain joins TRBV6-1 and TRBJ2-7; D possibly corresponds to TRBD1 (6 bases). CDR1 is MNHNS and CDR2 is SASEGT in the germline V gene. V was shortened by 5 bases and J by 2 bases, with 13 bases between the two germline ends. There are 14 residues in the CDR3. The CDR3 loop reads CASSPGHATYEQYF. The CDR3 bases are TGTGCCAGCAGTCCGGGACACGCTACCTACGAGCAGTACTTC.

The chain links TRBV7-2 to TRBJ1-1; D not resolved. Germline loops: CDR1 SGHTA, CDR2 FQGNSA. V was trimmed by 1 base and J by 9 bases, leaving 6 bases between them. The CDR3 totals 11 residues. The CDR3 is CASSLGAQAFF. The CDR3 DNA reads as TGTGCCAGCAGCTTAGGGGCCCAAGCTTTCTTT.

The chain joins TRBV7-9 to TRBJ2-6, with 11 bases that match TRBD1. The J segment lost 0 bases and the V segment lost 6 bases, leaving 4 bases of the junction unmatched. The germline CDR1 and CDR2 sequences are SEHNR and FQNEAQ (reference sequence). This CDR3 region has 17 residues. CDR3 protein: CASRVDRGRSGANVLTF. The DNA for the CDR3 is TGTGCCAGCAGAGTGGACAGGGGGCGCTCTGGGGCCAACGTCCTGACTTTC.

Comment on this clone: Other DNA sequences in this sample translate to the same CDR3. The chain uses TRBV28 and TRBJ1-1; no reliable D call. The CDR3 is 11 amino acids. The V end lost 8 bases, the J end lost 0 bases, and 4 bases lay between the germline ends. The germline V gene has CDR1 MDHEN and CDR2 SYDVKM. CDR3 sequence: CASRLNTEAFF. The CDR3 DNA follows: TGTGCCAGCCGGCTGAACACTGAAGCTTTCTTT.

This clone was seen only once. The rearrangement uses TRBV11-1 and TRBJ1-3; 7 positions match TRBD1. CDR1 is SGHAT, CDR2 FQDESV, per germline (reference sequence). CDR3 length equals 16 residues. Germline trimming cut 5 bases from V and 0 bases from J; bases unmatched to any gene: 7. CDR3 coding DNA: TGTGCCAGCAGCCAAAACAGGGGCAGCTCTGGAAACACCATATATTTT. Protein sequence: CASSQNRGSSGNTIYF. Together with reference TRBV11-1 and TRBJ1-3, the CDR3 gives the full variable domain: EAEVAQSPRYKITEKSQAVAFWCDPISGHATLYWYRQILGQGPELLVQFQDESVVDDSQLPKDRFSAERLKGVDSTLKIQPAELGDSAMYLCASSQNRGSSGNTIYFGEGSWLTVV.

The chain uses TRBV5-1 and TRBJ2-6; 7 nucleotides agree with TRBD1. Germline V lookup: CDR1 SGHRS, CDR2 YFSETQ. The ends lost 0 bases at V and 0 bases at J; junction bases unmatched: 6. The CDR3 is 18 residues long. This chain's CDR3 is CASSLVATGSSGANVLTF. The CDR3, as DNA: TGCGCCAGCAGCTTGGTAGCGACAGGGTCCTCTGGGGCCAACGTCCTGACTTTC.